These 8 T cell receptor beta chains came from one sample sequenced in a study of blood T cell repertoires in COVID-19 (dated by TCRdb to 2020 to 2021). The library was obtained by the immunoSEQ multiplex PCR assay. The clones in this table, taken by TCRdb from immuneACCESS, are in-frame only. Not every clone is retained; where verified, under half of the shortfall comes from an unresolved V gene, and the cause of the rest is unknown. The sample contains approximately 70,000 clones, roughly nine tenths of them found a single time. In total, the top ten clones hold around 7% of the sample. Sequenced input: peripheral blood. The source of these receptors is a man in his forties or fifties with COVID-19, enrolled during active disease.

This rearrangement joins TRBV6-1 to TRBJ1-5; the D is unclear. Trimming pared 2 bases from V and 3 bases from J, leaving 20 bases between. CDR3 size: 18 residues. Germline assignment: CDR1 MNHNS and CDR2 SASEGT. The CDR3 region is CASSEFGFAGNDNQPQHF. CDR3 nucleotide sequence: TGTGCCAGCAGTGAATTTGGTTTCGCGGGAAATGACAATCAGCCCCAGCATTTT.

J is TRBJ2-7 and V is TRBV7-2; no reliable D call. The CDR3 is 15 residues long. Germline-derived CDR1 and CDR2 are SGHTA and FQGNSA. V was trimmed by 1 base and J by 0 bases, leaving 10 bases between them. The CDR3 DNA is TGTGCCAGCAGCTTAGGGCCGACAAGCTCCTACGAGCAGTACTTC. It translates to CASSLGPTSSYEQYF. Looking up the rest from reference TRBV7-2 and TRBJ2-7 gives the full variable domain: GAGVSQSPSNKVTEKGKDVELRCDPISGHTALYWYRQSLGQGLEFLIYFQGNSAPDKSGLPSDRFSAERTGGSVSTLTIQRTQQEDSAVYLCASSLGPTSSYEQYFGPGTRLTVT.

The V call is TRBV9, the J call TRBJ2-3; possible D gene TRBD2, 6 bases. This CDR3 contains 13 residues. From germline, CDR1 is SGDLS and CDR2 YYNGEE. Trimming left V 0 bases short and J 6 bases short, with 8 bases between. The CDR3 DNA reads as TGTGCCAGCAGCGTAGAGGAGGGCGATACGCAGTATTTT. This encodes CASSVEEGDTQYF.

CDR3 in amino acids: CASSLAGARGTDTQYF. The CDR3 DNA is TGTGCCAGCAGCTTAGCGGGAGCCCGGGGCACAGATACGCAGTATTTT. J is TRBJ2-3 and V is TRBV11-2, with D maybe TRBD2 (6 bases). The CDR3 extends over 16 amino acids. CDR1 and CDR2 (germline): SGHAT, FQNNGV. V lost 1 base and J 1 base, leaving 12 bases between the germline ends. The full variable domain, its missing parts supplied by reference TRBV11-2 and TRBJ2-3, is EAGVAQSPRYKIIEKRQSVAFWCNPISGHATLYWYQQILGQGPKLLIQFQNNGVVDDSQLPKDRFSAERLKGVDSTLKIQPAKLEDSAVYLCASSLAGARGTDTQYFGPGTRLTVL.

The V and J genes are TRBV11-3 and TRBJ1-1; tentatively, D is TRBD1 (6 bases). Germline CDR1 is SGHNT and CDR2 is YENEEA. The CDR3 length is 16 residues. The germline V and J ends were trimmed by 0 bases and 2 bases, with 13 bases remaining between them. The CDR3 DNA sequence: TGTGCCAGCAGCTTAGATTTGGGGGCCATCAACACTGAAGCTTTCTTT. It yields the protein CASSLDLGAINTEAFF.

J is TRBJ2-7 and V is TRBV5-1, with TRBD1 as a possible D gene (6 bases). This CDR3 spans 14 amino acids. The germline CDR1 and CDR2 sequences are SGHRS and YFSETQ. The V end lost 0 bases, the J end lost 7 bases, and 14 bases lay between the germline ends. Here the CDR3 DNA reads TGCGCCAGCAGCTTGGGGGACACGACGACGGAGCAGTACTTC. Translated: CASSLGDTTTEQYF.

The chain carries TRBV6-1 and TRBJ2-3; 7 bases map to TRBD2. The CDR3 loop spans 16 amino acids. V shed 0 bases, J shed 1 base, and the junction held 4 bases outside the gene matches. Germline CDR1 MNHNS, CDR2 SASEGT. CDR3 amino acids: CASSEALAGGTDTQYF. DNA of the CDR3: TGTGCCAGCAGTGAAGCGCTGGCGGGGGGCACAGATACGCAGTATTTT.

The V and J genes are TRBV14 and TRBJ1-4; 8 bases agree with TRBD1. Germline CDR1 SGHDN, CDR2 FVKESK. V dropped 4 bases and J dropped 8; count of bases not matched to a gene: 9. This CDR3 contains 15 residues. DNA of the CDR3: TGTGCCAGCAGCCCAGGACAGGGATACGACGAAAAACTGTTTTTT. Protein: CASSPGQGYDEKLFF. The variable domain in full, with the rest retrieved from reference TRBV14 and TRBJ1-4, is EAGVTQFPSHSVIEKGQTVTLRCDPISGHDNLYWYRRVMGKEIKFLLHFVKESKQDESGMPNNRFLAERTGGTYSTLKVQPAELEDSGVYFCASSPGQGYDEKLFFGSGTQLSVL.